Below, one T cell receptor beta chain is given with its context. In the source study's methods: Estimated nucleated cell counts came from reference gene primer amplification. TCRdb keeps only in-frame clones here, not all; method: immunoSEQ multiplex PCR. That table is the source of V, J and clone size, and D and trimming were worked out from the DNA. Of 100,000 to 150,000 clones in the sample, approximately 74% were seen once. The entry originates in a study of blood T cell repertoires in COVID-19. Study in general: Sites across the United States, Italy and Spain contributed samples from acute and convalescent COVID-19. T cells, B-cell-depleted T cells, or PBMCs supplied cDNA or gDNA.

This CDR3 region has 14 residues. Germline V gives CDR1 SEHNR, CDR2 FQNEAQ (reference sequence). Trimming shortened V by 9 bases and J by 1 base, and 15 bases separated the two germline ends. The sequence was collected from a man aged 55 to 69 with acute or convalescent COVID-19. The sequenced sample consisted of peripheral blood. The chain carries TRBV7-9 and TRBJ1-1; D call uncertain. Written as DNA, the CDR3 is TGTGCCAGTTCGAGGGTGGAGAGGAACACTGAAGCTTTCTTT. Its translation: CASSRVERNTEAFF.